This TCR beta chain stems from a study of cytomegalovirus exposure and HLA in healthy donors (dated by TCRdb to between 2016 and 2019). Regarding the complete study: In an earlier analysis of 587 of the donors, 276 Gb of sequence data and 120 million or so unique TCR beta sequences from about 179 million T cells were reported. Because of strong linkage in the cohort, roughly five DR-DQ haplotypes were treated as single units for association and clustering. Donor age, sex, ethnicity and CMV serostatus were compiled alongside the repertoire data. The later analysis used no new phenotypic data to find candidate immune exposures, relying instead on TCR beta sequences and their occurrence across donors. Besides the first cohort of 500 to 700 subjects, a separate validation cohort made up of 120 different subjects was used. To decide whether each TCR beta V gene segment behaved as functional or pseudogenic, an earlier analysis of approximately 600 of the donors relied on high-throughput TCR beta sequencing. The study profiled the T cell repertoires of 666 subjects by immunosequencing and related them to cytomegalovirus serostatus. On average, around 240,000 unique TCR beta nucleotide sequences were sequenced per donor among some 420 genotyped donors of the cohort, with about 17% of those sequences being non-productive. Class I and class II HLA loci were covered by the typing at four-digit resolution. To study patterns of TCR occurrence, a later analysis re-analyzed previously published TCR beta repertoires from around 700 donors and added high-resolution HLA genotyping. A later genetic analysis used genome-wide SNP genotypes for about 60% of the roughly 700 donors, treating that subset as a discovery cohort. The study was designed to test whether signatures of past pathogen exposure could be identified by cataloging public T cell receptors. Every discovery cohort repertoire had been produced on one sequencing platform. Roughly 300 gigabases of sequencing data and tens of millions of unique TCR sequences were included in an early release covering roughly 700 HLA-typed donors. Of the 300 to 500 genotyped donors, less than 85% were placed in the genetic ancestry cluster associated with self-reported Caucasian donors. The number of donors typed differed by locus, with about 629-640 for A, B, C, DRB1 and DQB1, roughly 550 for DQA1, about 610 for DPA1, and some 450 for DPB1. To predict cytomegalovirus infection status, the study brought together high-throughput TCR immunosequencing, statistical association of individual TCRs with disease status, and machine learning. Study-wide findings and limitations: Roughly 15 rarely observed V segments, including chromosome 9 orphons, were excluded from the earlier analysis of about 500 of the donors because counts were too low. In a later analysis, HLA-associated TCR beta chains were found to be more clonally expanded and to have lower generation probabilities than equally common non-associated chains. A later genetic analysis associated a missense DCLRE1C variant with V-gene and J-gene trimming of TCR beta chains, and an independent cohort replicated the association. In vitro tests confirmed that a few of the cytomegalovirus-associated TCR beta chains recognize cytomegalovirus antigens. Because some donors lacked HLA typing at each locus, the association tests relied only on the typed subset. A total of some 180 TCR beta chains were listed by the study as associated with cytomegalovirus. A further reported finding was that TCR beta sequences accurately predicted the HLA-A and HLA-B alleles for most subjects in the first cohort. Most TCR sequences were seen in very few donors, while some public TCRs were found in many individuals. According to a later analysis, most CMV-associated TCR beta chains appeared to be HLA-restricted, and the HLA associations seemed to be driven largely by CMV exposure. In a later analysis, around 17,000 TCR beta sequences were associated with specific HLA alleles at a false discovery rate of 0.05. Several of the top co-occurrence clusters appeared to be linked to parvovirus B19, influenza, CMV and Epstein-Barr virus, according to a later analysis. Roughly uniform sequencing depth across donors was assumed in presence/absence analyses, although this assumption may not hold. The classifier was reported to diagnose cytomegalovirus status with high specificity and sensitivity in both the original cohort and the validation cohort. The authors suggested that the approach could potentially be extended to other disease states and immunological phenotypes. In this cohort, only TCR beta chains were sequenced, and detectable features were limited by the absence of alpha or paired-chain data. Broadly in line with IMGT annotations, most TCR beta V segments showed up in productive rearrangements about 87% or about 30% of the time in an earlier analysis of around 550 of the donors. Strong co-occurrence of HLA alleles, especially DR and DQ, made assigning TCR associations to individual alleles difficult. A cluster of highly shared sequence variants was judged likely to represent a technical artifact of the sequencing pipeline. Correlated functional status among segregating V segments might be attributable to linkage disequilibrium, but an unknown experimental factor could not be ruled out. In a later genetic analysis, fewer N-insertions in productive TCRs were reported among donors in an Asian-associated ancestry cluster than the roughly 700-donor mean. A later analysis found that TCR association rates varied across HLA loci, with DRB1 alleles showing the most associated TCRs and HLA-C alleles the fewest. Some IMGT-functional V segments, including TRBV6-2 and TRBV6-3, could not be distinguished by the 87-base-pair reads and were therefore excluded. For the cohort, immune exposure information was limited to CMV serostatus.

The library was made by the immunoSEQ multiplex PCR assay. A mixture of 60 forward primers for TCR Vbeta segments and 13 reverse primers for TCR Jbeta segments was used in the multiplex PCR. A multiplex PCR assay on genomic DNA amplified the CDR3 region of rearranged TCR beta genes. The amplified TCR beta libraries were sequenced on the Illumina HiSeq System as 87-base-pair reads. For the original study's pipeline: Across the roughly 600 repertoires, a later analysis counted 80 million or so unique TCR beta chains, 9.5 million to 13 million of which were shared by at least two donors. Raw reads were error-corrected and collapsed into unique sequences by a nearest-neighbor algorithm in which closely related sequences were merged to remove PCR and sequencing errors. V, D and J gene segments were assigned by aligning CDR3 sequences to IMGT reference sequences. For a sequence to be retained, a match of at least six nucleotides to both a V gene segment and a J gene segment was required. Rearrangements were classified as productive when the CDR3 lacked stop codons and remained in frame with V and J, and all other rearrangements were classified as non-productive. CDR3 was defined according to IMGT convention as the region running from the second conserved V-encoded cysteine to the conserved J-encoded phenylalanine. The earlier analysis of 587 of the donors excluded sequences that lacked an unambiguous match to a single V gene segment. In an earlier analysis of 587 of the donors, V segments were called functional above 56.7% productive rearrangements and were called segregating when the between-donor standard deviation exceeded 5%. A statistical classification framework was built to diagnose cytomegalovirus status from the catalog of TCR beta chain sequences. In a later analysis, V and J genes were assigned by comparing TCR nucleotide sequences against IMGT/GENE-DB human TR gene sequences. Using the TCRdist pipeline, a later analysis assigned CDR3 sequences along with most-parsimonious VDJ recombination scenarios. In a later analysis, every TCR beta chain was defined by the combination of its CDR3 amino acid sequence and its V-gene family, and reads without a unique V-gene family were dropped. As a way to deal with suspected cross-contamination and a sequencing artifact, a later analysis dropped 640 or so nucleotide sequences that were highly shared and had low generation probability. In a later analysis, a clonal expansion index was calculated for each public chain from normalized within-repertoire ranks of inferred template counts. Generation probabilities in a later analysis came from a VDJ recombination model fitted to out-of-frame rearrangements, and those results were checked against IGoR. A later analysis scored TCR-TCR, TCR-HLA and TCR-CMV co-occurrence with hypergeometric tests, applying a repertoire-size bias correction to TCR pairs. A later analysis estimated false discovery rates by permuting HLA or CMV assignments 20 times. In a later analysis, co-occurring TCRs were grouped with DBSCAN, and TCRdist sequence similarity was added when clustering was performed within HLA-allele-positive subsets. Repertoires with fewer than 30,000 or more than 120,000 public chains, plus five repertoires with anomalous nucleotide sharing, were excluded from co-occurrence clustering. TCRdb took over this immuneACCESS table, retaining in-frame rearrangements with V and J assigned. Such tables are incomplete; in checked studies, under half of the missing clones stem from an unresolved V gene, and the remainder is unexplained. Clonal size and the V and J genes are those of that table, whereas D and trimming came from the DNA. The sample table records about 180,000 clones; 77% of these occur just once. Less than 4.5% of the sample belongs to the ten largest clones.

The cohort comprised around 690 healthy bone marrow donors. All cohort members were sampled while nominally healthy, although unrecorded immune exposures were likely present. The donor tested CMV seropositive and was one of the 289 seropositive cohort members. Every donor gave a peripheral blood sample, and the peripheral blood mononuclear cells from that sample were used for TCR beta sequencing. The Qiagen DNeasy Blood Extraction Kit was used to extract genomic DNA from the blood cell samples. V loses 4 bases at its end and J loses 7 bases; junction bases beyond the gene matches: 7. The CDR3 spans 14 residues, from the cysteine through the phenylalanine. CDR3 DNA is the only sequence kept; it has 42 bases, read in frame from the first base. CDR1 SGHNT and CDR2 YYREEE were looked up in the germline V gene (reference sequence). As to this clone: Its antigen target is currently unknown. Base-call qualities are not available, and no considerably larger clone is one nucleotide away.

This receptor chain uses TRBV5-4 and TRBJ1-4; 7 central nucleotides agree with TRBD1. The source material was PBMCs. The source of this sequence is a woman in her sixties in good health and CMV-seropositive. DNA sequence: TGTGCCAGCAGCAGACAGGGAATAGTTGAAAAACTGTTTTTT. Translated, it reads CASSRQGIVEKLFF.